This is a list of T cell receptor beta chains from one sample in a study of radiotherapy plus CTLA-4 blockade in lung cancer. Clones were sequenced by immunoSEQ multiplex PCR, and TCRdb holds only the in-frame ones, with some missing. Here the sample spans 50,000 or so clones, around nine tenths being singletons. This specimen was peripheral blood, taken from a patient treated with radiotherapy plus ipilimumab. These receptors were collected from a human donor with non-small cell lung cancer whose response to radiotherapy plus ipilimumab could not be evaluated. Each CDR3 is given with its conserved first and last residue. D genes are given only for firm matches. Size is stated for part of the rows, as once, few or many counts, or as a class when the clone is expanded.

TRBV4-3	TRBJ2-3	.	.	CASSQERLFDTDTQYF	TGCGCCAGCAGCCAAGAACGACTTTTTGACACAGATACGCAGTATTTT
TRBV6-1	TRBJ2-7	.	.	CASNGYSYEQYF	TGTGCCAGTAACGGGTACTCCTACGAGCAGTACTTC
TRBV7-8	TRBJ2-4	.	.	CASSPRPGGGGQNIQYF	TGTGCCAGCAGCCCCCGCCCGGGAGGCGGGGGCCAAAACATTCAGTACTTC
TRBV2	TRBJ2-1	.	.	CASRAEGNEQFF	TGTGCCAGCAGGGCCGAGGGCAATGAGCAGTTCTTC
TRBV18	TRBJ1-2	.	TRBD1	CASSRRGQGAAYGYTF	TGTGCCAGCTCACGACGCGGCCAGGGGGCCGCCTATGGCTACACCTTC
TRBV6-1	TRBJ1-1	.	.	CASLTGNTEAFF	TGTGCCAGTTTGACAGGGAACACTGAAGCTTTCTTT
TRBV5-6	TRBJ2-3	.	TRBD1	CASGRQGPADTQYF	TGTGCCAGCGGACGACAGGGGCCGGCAGATACGCAGTATTTT
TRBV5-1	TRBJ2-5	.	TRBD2	CASSSSGSRGETQYF	TGCGCCAGCAGCTCTAGCGGGAGTCGGGGAGAGACCCAGTACTTC
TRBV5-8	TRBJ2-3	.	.	CASPLPRGTYTDTQYF	TGTGCCAGCCCCCTTCCCCGGGGAACCTACACAGATACGCAGTATTTT
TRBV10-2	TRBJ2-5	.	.	CASSEFGRGETQYF	TGCGCCAGCAGTGAGTTTGGGCGGGGAGAGACCCAGTACTTC
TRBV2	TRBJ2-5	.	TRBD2	CASSVRGWGSGKGETQYF	TGTGCCAGCAGTGTTAGGGGCTGGGGTAGCGGGAAGGGAGAGACCCAGTACTTC
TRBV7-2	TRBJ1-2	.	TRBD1	CASSLRGYGYTF	TGTGCCAGCAGCCTCAGGGGGTATGGCTACACCTTC
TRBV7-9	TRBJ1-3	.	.	CASSSGLLSGNTIYF	TGTGCCAGCAGCTCGGGACTTCTCTCTGGAAACACCATATATTTT
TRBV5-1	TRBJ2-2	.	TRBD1	CASSPKTGPNTGELFF	TGCGCCAGCAGCCCCAAGACAGGGCCAAACACCGGGGAGCTGTTTTTT
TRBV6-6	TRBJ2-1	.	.	CASSYREWEQFF	TGTGCCAGCAGTTACCGGGAGTGGGAGCAGTTCTTC
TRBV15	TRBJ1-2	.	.	CATSRDRAGEDGYTF	TGTGCCACCAGCAGAGATAGGGCAGGGGAAGATGGCTACACCTTC
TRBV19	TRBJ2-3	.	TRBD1	CASSFSGGDTQYF	TGTGCCAGTAGTTTCTCAGGGGGAGATACGCAGTATTTT
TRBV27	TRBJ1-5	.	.	CASSLAGGMGQPQHF	TGTGCCAGCAGTTTAGCCGGGGGAATGGGACAGCCCCAGCATTTT
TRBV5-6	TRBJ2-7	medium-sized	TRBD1	CASSGHTGTGVWEQYF	TGTGCCAGCAGCGGACATACCGGGACAGGGGTTTGGGAGCAGTACTTC
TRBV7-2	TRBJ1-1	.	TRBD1	CASTTGGESSEAFF	TGTGCCAGCACTACAGGGGGCGAGTCTTCTGAAGCTTTCTTT
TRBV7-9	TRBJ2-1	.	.	CASSLGRMEFF	TGTGCCAGCAGCTTGGGGAGGATGGAGTTCTTC
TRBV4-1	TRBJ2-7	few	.	CASSQVGRGRNEQYF	TGCGCCAGCAGCCAAGTGGGGCGGGGAAGGAACGAGCAGTACTTC
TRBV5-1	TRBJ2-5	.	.	CASSLGTEETQYF	TGCGCCAGCAGCTTGGGGACAGAGGAGACCCAGTACTTC
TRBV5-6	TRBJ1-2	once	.	CASSLEQGGGYTF	TGTGCCAGCAGCTTGGAGCAGGGTGGAGGCTACACCTTC
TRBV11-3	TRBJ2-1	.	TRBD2	CASSPIAGGTPYNEQFF	TGTGCCAGCAGCCCTATAGCGGGAGGCACGCCCTACAATGAGCAGTTCTTC